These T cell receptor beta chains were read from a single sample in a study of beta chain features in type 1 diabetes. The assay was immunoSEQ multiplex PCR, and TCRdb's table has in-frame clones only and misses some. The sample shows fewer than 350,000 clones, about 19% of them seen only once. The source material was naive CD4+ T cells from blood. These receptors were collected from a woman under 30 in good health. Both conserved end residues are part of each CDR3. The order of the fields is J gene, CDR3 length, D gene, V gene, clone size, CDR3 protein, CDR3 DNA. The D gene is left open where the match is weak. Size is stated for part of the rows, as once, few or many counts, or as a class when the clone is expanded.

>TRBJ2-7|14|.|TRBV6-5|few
CASSYVRGGYEQYF
TGTGCCAGCAGTTACGTCAGGGGTGGGTACGAGCAGTACTTC
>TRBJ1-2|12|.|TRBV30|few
CAWSTPGLSYTF
TGTGCCTGGAGTACCCCAGGGCTGAGCTACACCTTC
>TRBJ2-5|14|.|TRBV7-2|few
CASSLRTDQETQYF
TGTGCCAGCAGCTTAAGGACTGACCAAGAGACCCAGTACTTC
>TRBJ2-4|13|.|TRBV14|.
CASSQGPGGGAYF
TGTGCCAGCAGCCAAGGTCCCGGAGGGGGCGCTTACTTC
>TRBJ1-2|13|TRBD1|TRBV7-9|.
CASHQGQGDGYTF
TGTGCCAGCCATCAGGGACAGGGCGATGGCTACACCTTC
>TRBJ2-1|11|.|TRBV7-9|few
CASKFSGEQFF
TGTGCCAGCAAGTTTTCGGGGGAGCAGTTCTTC
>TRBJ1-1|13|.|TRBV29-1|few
CSTRGQTNTEAFF
TGCAGCACCCGCGGACAGACGAACACTGAAGCTTTCTTT
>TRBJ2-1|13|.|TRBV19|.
CASSPSSYNEQFF
TGTGCCAGTAGCCCTAGCTCCTACAATGAGCAGTTCTTC
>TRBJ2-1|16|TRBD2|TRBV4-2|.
CASSQEGLAVYNEQFF
TGTGCCAGCAGCCAAGAAGGGCTAGCGGTGTACAATGAGCAGTTCTTC
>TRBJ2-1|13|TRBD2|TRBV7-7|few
CASSSGLNNEQFF
TGTGCTAGCAGCTCGGGACTAAACAATGAGCAGTTCTTC
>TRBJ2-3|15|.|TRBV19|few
CASGQRASGTDTQYF
TGTGCCAGTGGACAACGAGCATCTGGCACAGATACGCAGTATTTT
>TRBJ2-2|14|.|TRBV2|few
CASSPLENTGELFF
TGTGCCAGCAGTCCCCTAGAGAACACCGGGGAGCTGTTTTTT
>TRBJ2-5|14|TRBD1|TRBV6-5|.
CASREGRGRETQYF
TGTGCCAGCAGAGAGGGCAGGGGGCGAGAGACCCAGTACTTC
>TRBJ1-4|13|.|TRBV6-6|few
CASSYRGHEKLFF
TGTGCCAGCAGTTACAGGGGTCACGAAAAACTGTTTTTT
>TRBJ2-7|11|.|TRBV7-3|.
CASGGAYEQYF
TGTGCCAGCGGAGGCGCCTACGAGCAGTACTTC
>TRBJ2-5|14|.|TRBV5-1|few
CASTSTTETGTQYF
TGCGCCAGCACCTCAACGACAGAGACAGGGACCCAGTACTTC
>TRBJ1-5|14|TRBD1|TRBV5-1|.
CASSSGTGERRQHF
TGCGCCAGCAGCTCTGGGACAGGGGAACGGCGACAGCATTTT
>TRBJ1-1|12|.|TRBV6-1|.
CASRGEAVEAFF
TGTGCCAGCCGAGGGGAGGCAGTTGAAGCTTTCTTT
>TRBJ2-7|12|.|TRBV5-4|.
CASSKESYEQYF
TGTGCCAGCAGCAAGGAGTCCTACGAGCAGTACTTC
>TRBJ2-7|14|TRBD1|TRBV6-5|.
CASNSQGMTYEQYF
TGTGCCAGCAACTCACAGGGGATGACCTACGAGCAGTACTTC
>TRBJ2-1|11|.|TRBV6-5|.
CASSTGYEQFF
TGTGCCAGCAGCACGGGGTACGAGCAGTTCTTC
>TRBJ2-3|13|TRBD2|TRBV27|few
CASRTSGTDTQYF
TGTGCCAGCCGGACTAGCGGCACAGATACGCAGTATTTT
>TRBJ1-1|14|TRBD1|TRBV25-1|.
CASSDYRQGDEAFF
TGTGCCAGCAGTGATTATCGACAGGGAGATGAAGCTTTCTTT
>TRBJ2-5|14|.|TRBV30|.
CAWSVPGQVETQYF
TGTGCCTGGAGTGTACCCGGTCAGGTTGAGACCCAGTACTTC
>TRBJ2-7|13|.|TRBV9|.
CASSVDLGYEQYF
TGTGCCAGCAGCGTAGATCTCGGCTACGAGCAGTACTTC
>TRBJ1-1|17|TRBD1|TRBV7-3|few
CASSSWTGGSGNTEAFF
TGTGCCAGCAGCTCCTGGACAGGGGGGTCCGGGAACACTGAAGCTTTCTTT